The present T cell receptor beta chain was sequenced within a study of cytomegalovirus exposure and HLA in healthy donors. This clone was seen a few times. Its antigen is still unknown. Method: immunoSEQ multiplex PCR; TCRdb's copy keeps in-frame clones and lacks some. The table has some 170,000 clones, 86% seen once. In germline, CDR1 is SEHNR, CDR2 FQNEAQ (reference sequence). The CDR3 is 13 amino acids. V gave up 5 bases and J gave up 7 bases, with 14 bases separating them. Whole-study findings and limits: Using the classifier, cytomegalovirus status was reportedly diagnosed with high specificity and sensitivity.

Sequencing input: PBMCs. This chain uses TRBV7-9 with TRBJ1-2; TRBD1 is a possible D gene (6 bases). This TCR was recovered from a young man in good health and CMV-seropositive. CDR3 bases: TGTGCCAGCAGCCCCGGACAGAGGTTTGGCTACACCTTC. The encoded protein is CASSPGQRFGYTF. Complete variable domain (other parts from reference TRBV7-9 and TRBJ1-2): DTGVSQNPRHKITKRGQNVTFRCDPISEHNRLYWYRQTLGQGPEFLTYFQNEAQLEKSRLLSDRFSAERPKGSFSTLEIQRTEQGDSAMYLCASSPGQRFGYTFGSGTRLTVV.